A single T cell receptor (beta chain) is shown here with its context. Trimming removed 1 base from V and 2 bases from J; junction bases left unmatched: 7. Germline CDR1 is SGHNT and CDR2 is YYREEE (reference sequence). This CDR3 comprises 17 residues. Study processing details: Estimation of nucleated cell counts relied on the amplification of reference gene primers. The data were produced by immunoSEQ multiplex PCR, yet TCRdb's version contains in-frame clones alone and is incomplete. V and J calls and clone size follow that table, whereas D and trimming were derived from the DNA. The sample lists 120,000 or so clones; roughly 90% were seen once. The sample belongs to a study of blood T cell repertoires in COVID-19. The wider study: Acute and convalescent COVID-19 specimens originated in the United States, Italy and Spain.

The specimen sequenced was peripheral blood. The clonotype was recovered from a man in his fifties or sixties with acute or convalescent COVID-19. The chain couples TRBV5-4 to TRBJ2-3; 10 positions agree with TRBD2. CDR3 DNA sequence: TGTGCCAGCAGCTTGACCGGGCTAGCGGGGGCCACAGATACGCAGTATTTT. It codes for CASSLTGLAGATDTQYF. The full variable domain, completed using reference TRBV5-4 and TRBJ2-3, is ETGVTQSPTHLIKTRGQQVTLRCSSQSGHNTVSWYQQALGQGPQFIFQYYREEENGRGNFPPRFSGLQFPNYSSELNVNALELDDSALYLCASSLTGLAGATDTQYFGPGTRLTVL.